This TCR beta chain was found in a study of T-cell reconstitution after alpha-beta-depleted transplantation in children. Unique molecular identifiers were incorporated during preparation of the TCRbeta library. Via MiXCR, TCRdb re-called the PCR reads, giving one row per CDR3 protein. The repertoire includes around 440,000 distinct CDR3 sequences, over 9.5% of them detected once, and 2% to 2.5% sits in the top ten. This clonotype was picked up many times. Its cognate antigen is unknown. Study-wide findings and caveats: Recipient T cells and thymic progenitors that survived were the source of the high TCRbeta diversity seen at day 60 in some patients. It was newly produced T cells that mostly accounted for T-cell counts and diversity one year after transplant. Expanded graft clones numbering several hundred reportedly gave rise to alpha-beta T cells about two months after transplant.

V was shortened by 6 bases and J by 12 bases, with 15 bases between the two germline ends. The CDR3 has 11 residues. Germline loops: CDR1 DFQATT, CDR2 SNEGSKA (reference sequence). The source material was PBMCs, sampled before TCRalphabeta/CD19-depleted stem cell transplant. V and J are TRBV20-1 and TRBJ2-1; unclear D gene. This TCR was recovered from a child aged 2-9 years with inherited bone marrow failure, due to receive a stem cell transplant. The chain's CDR3 is CSAKSRISQFF. CDR3 sequence (DNA): TGCAGTGCAAAGTCTAGAATCTCGCAGTTCTTC.